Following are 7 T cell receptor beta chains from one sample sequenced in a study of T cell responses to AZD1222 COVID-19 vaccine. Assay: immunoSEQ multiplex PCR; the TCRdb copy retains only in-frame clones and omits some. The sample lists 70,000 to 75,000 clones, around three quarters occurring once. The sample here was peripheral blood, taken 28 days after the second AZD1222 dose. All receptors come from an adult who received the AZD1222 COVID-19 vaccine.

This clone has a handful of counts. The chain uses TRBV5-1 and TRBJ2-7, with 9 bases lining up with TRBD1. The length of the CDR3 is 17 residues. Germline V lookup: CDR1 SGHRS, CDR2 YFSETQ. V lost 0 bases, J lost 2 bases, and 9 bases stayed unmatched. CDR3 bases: TGCGCCAGCAGCTTGGGTTGGGGACAGGGAAAAACCTACGAGCAGTACTTC. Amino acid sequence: CASSLGWGQGKTYEQYF. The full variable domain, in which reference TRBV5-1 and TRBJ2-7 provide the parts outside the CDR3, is KAGVTQTPRYLIKTRGQQVTLSCSPISGHRSVSWYQQTPGQGLQFLFEYFSETQRNKGNFPGRFSGRQFSNSRSEMNVSTLELGDSALYLCASSLGWGQGKTYEQYFGPGTRLTVT.

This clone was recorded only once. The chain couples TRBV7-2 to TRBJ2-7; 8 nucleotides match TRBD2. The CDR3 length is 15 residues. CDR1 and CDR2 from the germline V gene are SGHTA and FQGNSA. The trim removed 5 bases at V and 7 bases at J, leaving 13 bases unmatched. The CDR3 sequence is CASSPRGSGGGEQYF. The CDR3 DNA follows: TGTGCCAGCAGCCCCCGAGGAAGCGGGGGCGGAGAGCAGTACTTC.

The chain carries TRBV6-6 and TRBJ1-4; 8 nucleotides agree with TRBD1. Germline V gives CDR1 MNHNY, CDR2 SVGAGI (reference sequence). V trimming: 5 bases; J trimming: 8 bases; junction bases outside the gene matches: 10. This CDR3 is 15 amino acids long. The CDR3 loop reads CASSSRTGFGEKLFF. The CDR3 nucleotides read TGTGCCAGCAGTAGTAGGACAGGGTTTGGGGAAAAACTGTTTTTT.

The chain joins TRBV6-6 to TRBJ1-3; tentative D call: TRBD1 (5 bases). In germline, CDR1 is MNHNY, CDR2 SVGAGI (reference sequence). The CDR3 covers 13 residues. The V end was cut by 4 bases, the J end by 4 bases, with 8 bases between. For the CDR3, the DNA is TGTGCCAGCAGTTTGACAGCAGGAAACACCATATATTTT. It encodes CASSLTAGNTIYF.

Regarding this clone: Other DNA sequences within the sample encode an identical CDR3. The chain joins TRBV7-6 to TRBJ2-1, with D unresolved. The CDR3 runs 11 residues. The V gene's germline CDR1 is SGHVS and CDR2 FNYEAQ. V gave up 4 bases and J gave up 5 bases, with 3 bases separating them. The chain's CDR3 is CASSSHNEQFF. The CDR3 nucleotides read TGTGCCAGCAGCTCACACAATGAGCAGTTCTTC.

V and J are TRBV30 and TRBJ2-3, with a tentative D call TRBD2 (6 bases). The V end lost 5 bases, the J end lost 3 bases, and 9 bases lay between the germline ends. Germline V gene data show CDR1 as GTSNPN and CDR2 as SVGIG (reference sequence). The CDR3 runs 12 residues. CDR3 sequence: CAWEAGTDTQYF. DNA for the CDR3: TGTGCCTGGGAGGCGGGAACAGATACGCAGTATTTT.

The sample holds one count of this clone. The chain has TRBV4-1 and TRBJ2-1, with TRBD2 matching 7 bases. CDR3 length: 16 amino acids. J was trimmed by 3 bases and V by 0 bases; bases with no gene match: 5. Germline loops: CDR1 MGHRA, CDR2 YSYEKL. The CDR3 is CASSQEASGFYNEQFF. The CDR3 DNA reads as TGCGCCAGCAGCCAAGAGGCTAGCGGCTTCTACAATGAGCAGTTCTTC.